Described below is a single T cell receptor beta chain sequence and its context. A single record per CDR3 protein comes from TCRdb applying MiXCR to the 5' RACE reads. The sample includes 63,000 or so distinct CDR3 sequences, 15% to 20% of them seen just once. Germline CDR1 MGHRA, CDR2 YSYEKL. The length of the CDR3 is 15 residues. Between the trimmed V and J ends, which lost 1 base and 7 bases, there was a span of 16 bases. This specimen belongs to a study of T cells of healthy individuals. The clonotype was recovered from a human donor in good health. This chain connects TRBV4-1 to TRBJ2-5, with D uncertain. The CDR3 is CASSQVGLSVGTQYF. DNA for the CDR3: TGCGCCAGCAGCCAAGTTGGTCTGTCAGTGGGGACCCAGTACTTC.